Below are 2 T cell receptor beta chains sequenced from a single sample in a study of T cell responses to AZD1222 COVID-19 vaccine. Sequenced by immunoSEQ multiplex PCR; TCRdb stores in-frame clones only, minus some. This sample has 150,000 to 200,000 clones, with about 90% found just once. Sample: peripheral blood, taken 28 days after the second AZD1222 dose. These receptors all stem from an adult who received the AZD1222 COVID-19 vaccine.

The chain carries TRBV12-3 or TRBV12-4 and TRBJ1-5, with D hard to call. With 8 bases removed from V and 5 bases from J, the gap between germline ends came to 13 bases. The CDR3 length is 13 residues. CDR3 DNA: TGTGCCAGCCAATCGGGGTGGGATCAGCCCCAGCATTTT. It yields the protein CASQSGWDQPQHF.

The gene calls are TRBV29-1 and TRBJ1-5, with a weak D call TRBD1 (5 bases). Germline loops: CDR1 SQVTM, CDR2 ANQGSEA. The CDR3 sequence is 16 residues long. V gave up 4 bases and J gave up 0 bases, with 16 bases separating them. CDR3 in amino acids: CSVVGGGGGSNQPQHF. The CDR3 DNA sequence: TGCAGCGTTGTGGGGGGGGGTGGAGGTAGCAATCAGCCCCAGCATTTT. The whole variable domain, filled in from reference TRBV29-1 and TRBJ1-5, reads SAVISQKPSRDICQRGTSLTIQCQVDSQVTMMFWYRQQPGQSLTLIATANQGSEATYESGFVIDKFPISRPNLTFSTLTVSNMSPEDSSIYLCSVVGGGGGSNQPQHFGDGTRLSIL.